The 8 T cell receptor beta chains given below trace back to one sample, sequenced in a study of identical twins. MiXCR was run by TCRdb on the 5' RACE reads, yielding one entry per CDR3 protein. The sample consists of some 270,000 distinct CDR3 sequences, about 8.3% of them appearing once. These records were also assigned to another study, of yellow fever vaccine responses in identical twins.

The specimen was CD8+ T cells sorted from blood. The receptors originated from a woman younger than 30 in good health.

This clonotype was counted at least ten times. This sequence joins TRBV24-1 and TRBJ2-3, with unresolved D. Trimming stripped 4 bases from V and 3 bases from J, with 10 bases between. Per the germline V gene, CDR1 is KGHDR and CDR2 is SFDVKD. The CDR3 has 14 amino acids. The DNA for the CDR3 is TGTGCCACCAGTGAAAGGGCAGCGACAGATACGCAGTATTTT. It specifies CATSERAATDTQYF.

This clonotype has a count of ten or more. The chain is built from TRBV20-1 and TRBJ2-3; TRBD2 is a possible D gene (6 bases). Trimming took 1 base from V and 3 from J, leaving 14 bases between them. Germline loops: CDR1 DFQATT, CDR2 SNEGSKA (reference sequence). This CDR3 has 15 residues. The chain's CDR3 is CSARGRLVSTDTQYF. CDR3 coding DNA: TGCAGTGCTAGAGGGCGACTAGTATCGACAGATACGCAGTATTTT.

This chain connects TRBV20-1 to TRBJ2-7, with 15 bases identical to TRBD2. The V and J ends lost 2 bases and 2 bases, in that order; junction bases with no gene match: 10. The CDR3 loop spans 18 amino acids. CDR1 and CDR2 (germline): DFQATT, SNEGSKA (reference sequence). DNA of the CDR3: TGCAGTGCTAGACCCCGGGGACTAGCGGGAGGCCGAGCCTACGAGCAGTACTTC. This translates into CSARPRGLAGGRAYEQYF.

With regard to this clonotype: Being one base from a much bigger clone, this may be a read error. The rearrangement uses TRBV7-2 and TRBJ2-2, with D perhaps given as TRBD1 or TRBD2 (6 bases each). This CDR3 comprises 14 residues. V lost 6 bases and J 6 bases, leaving 14 bases between the germline ends. From germline, CDR1 is SGHTA and CDR2 FQGNSA. CDR3 amino acids: CASRRGETAGELFF. CDR3 bases: TGTGCCAGCAGGAGGGGGGAGACGGCCGGGGAGCTGTTTTTT. The full variable domain, in which reference TRBV7-2 and TRBJ2-2 provide the parts outside the CDR3, is GAGVSQSPSNKVTEKGKDVELRCDPISGHTALYWYRQSLGQGLEFLIYFQGNSAPDKSGLPSDRFSAERTGGSVSTLTIQRTQQEDSAVYLCASRRGETAGELFFGEGSRLTVL.

This clonotype was counted ten times or more. The V gene is TRBV13, the J gene TRBJ2-2; D unclear. V lost 0 bases to trimming and J lost 6 bases, with 17 bases between them. The CDR3 is 17 amino acids. CDR1 and CDR2 from the germline V gene are PRHDT and FYEKMQ (reference sequence). CDR3 sequence reads: CASSLGLSGVSSGELFF. CDR3 DNA sequence: TGTGCCAGCAGCTTAGGCCTTAGTGGCGTAAGTTCCGGGGAGCTGTTTTTT.

This clonotype was observed at least ten times. V is TRBV6-5 and J is TRBJ2-7, with 8 bases lining up with TRBD1. The CDR3 contains 15 residues. CDR1 and CDR2 from the germline V gene are MNHEY and SVGAGI. V was pared by 2 bases and J by 1 base, with 4 bases of the junction left unmatched. The CDR3 is CASSYGTGGSYEQYF. The CDR3 DNA sequence: TGTGCCAGCAGTTACGGGACAGGAGGGTCCTACGAGCAGTACTTC.

This chain joins TRBV3-1 and TRBJ1-2, with 9 bases that match TRBD1. Trimming took 0 bases from V and 4 from J; bases not matched to a gene: 0. CDR1 is LGHDT, CDR2 YNNKEL, per germline (reference sequence). There are 14 residues in the CDR3. The CDR3 nucleotides are TGTGCCAGCAGCCAAGAGGGACAGGGCTATGGCTACACCTTC. It codes for CASSQEGQGYGYTF.

The chain carries TRBV4-3 and TRBJ2-7; weak D call: TRBD2 (6 bases). V dropped 2 bases and J dropped 4 bases, with 15 bases sitting between them. The CDR3 spans 15 residues. The germline gives CDR1 LGHNA, CDR2 YSLEER. The CDR3, as DNA: TGCGCCAGCAGCCAAAGGACCTCGGCGGGGTACGAGCAGTACTTC. As protein: CASSQRTSAGYEQYF.